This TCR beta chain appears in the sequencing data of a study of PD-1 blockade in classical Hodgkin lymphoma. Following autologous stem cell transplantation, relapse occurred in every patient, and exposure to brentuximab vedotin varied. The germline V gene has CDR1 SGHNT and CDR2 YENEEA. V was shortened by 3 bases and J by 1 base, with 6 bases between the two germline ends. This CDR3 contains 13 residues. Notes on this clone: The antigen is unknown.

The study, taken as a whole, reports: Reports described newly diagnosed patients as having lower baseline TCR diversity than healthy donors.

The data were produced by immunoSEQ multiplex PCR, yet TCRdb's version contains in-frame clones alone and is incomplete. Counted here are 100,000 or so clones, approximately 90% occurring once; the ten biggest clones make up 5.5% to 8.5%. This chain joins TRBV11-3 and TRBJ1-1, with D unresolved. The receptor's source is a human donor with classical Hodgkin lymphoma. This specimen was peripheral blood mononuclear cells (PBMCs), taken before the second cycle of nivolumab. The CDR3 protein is CASSFTANTEAFF. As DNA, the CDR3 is TGTGCCAGCAGCTTTACAGCGAACACTGAAGCTTTCTTT.